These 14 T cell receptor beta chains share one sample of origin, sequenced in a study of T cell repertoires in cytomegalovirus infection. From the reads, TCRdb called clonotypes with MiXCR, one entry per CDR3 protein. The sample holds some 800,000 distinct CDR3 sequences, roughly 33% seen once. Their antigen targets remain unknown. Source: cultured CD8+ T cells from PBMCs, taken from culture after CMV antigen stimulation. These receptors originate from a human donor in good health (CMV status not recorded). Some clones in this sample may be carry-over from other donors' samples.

CDR3: CATSRDLTGRLEDGYTF. CDR3 in DNA: TGTGCCACCAGCAGAGATCTGACAGGGAGGTTGGAAGATGGCTACACCTTC. This chain joins TRBV15 and TRBJ1-2; TRBD1 aligns across 7 bases. The germline V gene has CDR1 LNHNV and CDR2 YYDKDF (reference sequence). The CDR3 is 17 amino acids. J gave up 6 bases and V 0 bases, and 13 bases lay outside the gene matches. The whole variable domain, remainder taken from reference TRBV15 and TRBJ1-2, is DAMVIQNPRYQVTQFGKPVTLSCSQTLNHNVMYWYQQKSSQAPKLLFHYYDKDFNNEADTPDNFQSRRPNTSFCFLDIRSPGLGDTAMYLCATSRDLTGRLEDGYTFGSGTRLTVV.

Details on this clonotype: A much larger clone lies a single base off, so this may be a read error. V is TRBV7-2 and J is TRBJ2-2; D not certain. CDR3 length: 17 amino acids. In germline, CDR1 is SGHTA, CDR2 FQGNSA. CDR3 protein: CANSSPDMGTNTGELFF. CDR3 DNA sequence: TGTGCCAACAGCTCCCCGGATATGGGCACGAACACCGGGGAGCTGTTTTTT. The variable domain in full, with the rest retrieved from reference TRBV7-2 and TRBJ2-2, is GAGVSQSPSNKVTEKGKDVELRCDPISGHTALYWYRQSLGQGLEFLIYFQGNSAPDKSGLPSDRFSAERTGGSVSTLTIQRTQQEDSAVYLCANSSPDMGTNTGELFFGEGSRLTVL.

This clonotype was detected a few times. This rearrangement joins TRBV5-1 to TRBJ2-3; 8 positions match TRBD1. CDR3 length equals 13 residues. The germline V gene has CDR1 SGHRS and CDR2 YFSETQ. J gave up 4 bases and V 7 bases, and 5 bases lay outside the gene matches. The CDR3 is CASGGQGPDTQYF. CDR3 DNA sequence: TGCGCCAGCGGCGGACAGGGCCCAGATACGCAGTATTTT.

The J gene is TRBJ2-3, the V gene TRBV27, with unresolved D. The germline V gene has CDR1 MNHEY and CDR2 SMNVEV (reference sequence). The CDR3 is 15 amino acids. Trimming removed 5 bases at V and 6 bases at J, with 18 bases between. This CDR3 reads CASSPNPWTLDTQYF. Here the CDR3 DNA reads TGTGCCAGCAGTCCTAACCCCTGGACCCTTGATACGCAGTATTTT.

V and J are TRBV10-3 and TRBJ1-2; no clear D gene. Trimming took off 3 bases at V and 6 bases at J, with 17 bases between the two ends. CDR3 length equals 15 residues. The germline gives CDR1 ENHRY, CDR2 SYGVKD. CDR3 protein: CAISELTASGDGYTF. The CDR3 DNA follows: TGTGCCATCAGTGAACTTACAGCCTCCGGGGATGGCTACACCTTC.

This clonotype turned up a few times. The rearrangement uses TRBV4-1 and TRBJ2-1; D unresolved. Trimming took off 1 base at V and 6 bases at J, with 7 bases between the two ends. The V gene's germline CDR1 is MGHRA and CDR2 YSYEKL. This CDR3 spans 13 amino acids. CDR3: CASSQGRINEQFF. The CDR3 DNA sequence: TGCGCCAGCAGCCAAGGACGGATCAATGAGCAGTTCTTC.

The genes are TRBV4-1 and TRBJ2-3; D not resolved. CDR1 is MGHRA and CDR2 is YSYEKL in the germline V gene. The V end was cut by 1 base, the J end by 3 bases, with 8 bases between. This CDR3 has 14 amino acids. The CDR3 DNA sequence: TGCGCCAGCAGCCAAGTAGAAGGGACAGATACGCAGTATTTT. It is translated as CASSQVEGTDTQYF.

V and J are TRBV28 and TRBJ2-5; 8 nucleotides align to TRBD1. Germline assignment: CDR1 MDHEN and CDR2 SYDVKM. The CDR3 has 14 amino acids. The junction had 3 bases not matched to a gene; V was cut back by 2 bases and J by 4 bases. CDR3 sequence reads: CASSLPRGRETQYF. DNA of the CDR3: TGTGCCAGCAGTTTACCCAGGGGGCGAGAGACCCAGTACTTC.

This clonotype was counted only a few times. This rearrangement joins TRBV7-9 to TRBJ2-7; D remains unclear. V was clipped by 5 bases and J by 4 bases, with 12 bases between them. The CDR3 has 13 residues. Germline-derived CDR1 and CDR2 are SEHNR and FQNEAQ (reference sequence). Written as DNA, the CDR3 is TGTGCCAGCAGCGCCGTTGTAGGGTACGAGCAGTACTTC. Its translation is CASSAVVGYEQYF.

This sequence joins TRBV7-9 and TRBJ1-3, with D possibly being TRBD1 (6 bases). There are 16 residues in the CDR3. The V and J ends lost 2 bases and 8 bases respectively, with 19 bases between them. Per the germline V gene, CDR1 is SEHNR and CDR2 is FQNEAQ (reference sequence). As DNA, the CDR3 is TGTGCCAGCAGCTTATCCCTTAGACAGGTTGGGGACACCATATATTTT. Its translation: CASSLSLRQVGDTIYF.

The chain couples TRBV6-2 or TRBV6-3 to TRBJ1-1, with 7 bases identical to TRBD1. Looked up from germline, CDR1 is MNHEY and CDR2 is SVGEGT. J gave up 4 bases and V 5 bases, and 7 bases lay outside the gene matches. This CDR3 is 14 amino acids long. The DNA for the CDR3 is TGTGCCAGCAGTCGAGGGGGCGCGGGCACTGAAGCTTTCTTT. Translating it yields CASSRGGAGTEAFF.

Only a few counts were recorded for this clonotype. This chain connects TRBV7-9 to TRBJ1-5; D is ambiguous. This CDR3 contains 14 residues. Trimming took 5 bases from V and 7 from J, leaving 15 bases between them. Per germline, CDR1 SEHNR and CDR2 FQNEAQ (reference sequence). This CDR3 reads CASSPTGIGQPQHF. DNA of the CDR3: TGTGCCAGCAGCCCCACGGGAATTGGCCAGCCCCAGCATTTT.

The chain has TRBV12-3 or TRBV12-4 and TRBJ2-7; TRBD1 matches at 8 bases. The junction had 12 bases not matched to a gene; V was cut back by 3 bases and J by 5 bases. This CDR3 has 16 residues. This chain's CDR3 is CASSFPRQGPGHEQYF. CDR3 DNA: TGTGCCAGCAGTTTCCCAAGACAGGGGCCTGGCCACGAGCAGTACTTC.

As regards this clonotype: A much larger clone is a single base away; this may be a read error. The CDR3 DNA reads TGTGCCAGCAGCCGGACAGGGGGCGCGGATGGCTACACCTTC. It codes for CASSRTGGADGYTF. The gene calls are TRBV7-6 and TRBJ1-2; 11 bases fit TRBD1. This CDR3 is built from 14 residues. V trimming: 5 bases; J trimming: 6 bases; junction bases outside the gene matches: 5. Per the germline V gene, CDR1 is SGHVS and CDR2 is FNYEAQ.